This T cell receptor beta chain was captured in a study of beta chain features in type 1 diabetes. Across the whole study: Across every sample, roughly 100 million sorted cells were examined in total. Regarding the study as a whole: Patients' naive, central memory and regulatory TCRB repertoires appeared more alike than those of healthy donors.

Central memory, naive, regulatory and stem cell-like memory CD4+ cells were sorted by CD45RO/CCR7/CD25/CD127/CD95/CD27. Purity (above 95%) was reached by all sorted populations. In regard to this clone: Its matching antigen is unknown.

CDR3 size: 17 residues. CDR1 SEHNR and CDR2 FQNEAQ come from the germline V gene (reference sequence). V was clipped by 1 base and J by 7 bases; unmatched bases: 12. Expressed TCRB transcripts were sequenced, since all the RNA that had been isolated was reverse transcribed. TCRdb's table, derived via immunoSEQ multiplex PCR, lists solely in-frame clones and lacks some. The sample consists of 300,000 to 350,000 clones, 14% of them appearing once. J is TRBJ1-5 and V is TRBV7-9; 8 nucleotides align to TRBD1. Sequenced: central memory CD4+ T cells from blood. This sequence originates from a young man in good health. CDR3 sequence (DNA): TGTGCCAGCAGCTTAGGCTCCGGGGGGACAGGTGGACAGCCCCAGCATTTT. It translates to CASSLGSGGTGGQPQHF.